The 19 T cell receptor beta chains below come from one sample, sequenced in a study of blood T cell repertoires in COVID-19. The repertoire was sequenced with immunoSEQ multiplex PCR; TCRdb's copy has only in-frame clones and lacks some. Altogether 250,000 or so clones are present, around four fifths being singletons, with the ten largest covering approximately 2%. Sample: peripheral blood. These receptor sequences come from a man aged 25-45 years who had recovered from COVID-19.

The V call is TRBV19, the J call TRBJ1-1, with D hard to call. CDR1 is LNHDA and CDR2 is SQIVND in the germline V gene (reference sequence). V dropped 3 bases and J dropped 9 bases, with 8 bases sitting between them. This CDR3 contains 11 residues. CDR3 loop: CASSMAVKAFF. CDR3 nucleotides: TGTGCCAGTAGTATGGCTGTCAAAGCTTTCTTT.

The chain is built from TRBV7-9 and TRBJ1-2, with D perhaps matching TRBD1 (6 bases). The germline V gene has CDR1 SEHNR and CDR2 FQNEAQ (reference sequence). V lost 5 bases, J lost 1 base, and 8 bases lay in between. The CDR3 contains 13 residues. CDR3: CASSPQGNYGYTF. The CDR3 coding sequence is TGTGCCAGCAGCCCACAGGGTAACTATGGCTACACCTTC. The whole variable domain, filled in from reference TRBV7-9 and TRBJ1-2, reads DTGVSQNPRHKITKRGQNVTFRCDPISEHNRLYWYRQTLGQGPEFLTYFQNEAQLEKSRLLSDRFSAERPKGSFSTLEIQRTEQGDSAMYLCASSPQGNYGYTFGSGTRLTVV.

This chain joins TRBV27 and TRBJ1-3; 9 bases map to TRBD1. The junction had 7 bases not matched to a gene; V was cut back by 6 bases and J by 4 bases. In germline, CDR1 is MNHEY, CDR2 SMNVEV (reference sequence). The CDR3 is made up of 15 amino acids. The DNA of the CDR3 is TGTGCCAGCAGCTCTGACAGGGGGGAAGGAAACACCATATATTTT. It encodes CASSSDRGEGNTIYF.

In this sample, this clone turned up a few times. The chain is built from TRBV21-1 and TRBJ1-6; the DNA was not compared with TRBD1, the D call given in the table. TRBV21-1 is a known pseudogene. CDR3 length: 12 amino acids. In nucleotides, the CDR3 is TGTGCCAGTAGTGGACAGAATTCACCCCTCCACTTT. Its translation is CASSGQNSPLHF.

This chain connects TRBV10-3 to TRBJ2-7, with D unresolved. V was pared by 3 bases and J by 7 bases, with 13 bases between. Germline CDR1 ENHRY, CDR2 SYGVKD. The CDR3 spans 13 residues. CDR3 in amino acids: CAISDWAPKEQYF. The CDR3 coding sequence is TGTGCCATCAGTGATTGGGCCCCAAAGGAGCAGTACTTC.

The rearrangement uses TRBV2 and TRBJ2-5, with D unclear. In germline, CDR1 is SNHLY, CDR2 FYNNEI. The CDR3 totals 11 residues. V gave up 4 bases and J gave up 3 bases, with 3 bases separating them. CDR3 sequence reads: CASSVKETQYF. In nucleotides, the CDR3 is TGTGCCAGCAGTGTCAAAGAGACCCAGTACTTC.

This rearrangement joins TRBV10-1 to TRBJ1-1; no definite D call. The CDR3 is 14 residues long. V dropped 2 bases and J dropped 0 bases, with 7 bases sitting between them. Germline V lookup: CDR1 WNHNN, CDR2 SYGVQD (reference sequence). The CDR3 loop reads CASSEEGVNTEAFF. The DNA for the CDR3 is TGCGCCAGCAGTGAGGAGGGAGTGAACACTGAAGCTTTCTTT.

Concerning this clone: A read error may account for a junction end that differs from germline. The chain carries TRBV27 and TRBJ2-4; the match to TRBD2 covers 8 bases. CDR3 length: 11 amino acids. Germline V CDR1 and CDR2: MNHEY, SMNVEV (reference sequence). CDR3 region: CASSLSRGAHF. The CDR3, as DNA: TGTGCCAGCAGTTTATCGCGGGGGGCCCACTTC.

The genes are TRBV5-4 and TRBJ2-2; perhaps TRBD1 as D (5 bases). V was shortened by 0 bases and J by 1 base, with 7 bases between the two germline ends. CDR3 size: 15 residues. The V gene's germline CDR1 is SGHNT and CDR2 YYREEE (reference sequence). In nucleotides, the CDR3 is TGTGCCAGCAGCTTGGAGCAGGGGAACACCGGGGAGCTGTTTTTT. Translated, it gives CASSLEQGNTGELFF. Filled out from reference TRBV5-4 and TRBJ2-2, the complete variable domain reads ETGVTQSPTHLIKTRGQQVTLRCSSQSGHNTVSWYQQALGQGPQFIFQYYREEENGRGNFPPRFSGLQFPNYSSELNVNALELDDSALYLCASSLEQGNTGELFFGEGSRLTVL.

The genes are TRBV19 and TRBJ2-2; 8 nucleotides line up with TRBD1. J lost 3 bases, V lost 5 bases, and 8 bases had no gene match. Germline V lookup: CDR1 LNHDA, CDR2 SQIVND (reference sequence). This CDR3 is built from 16 residues. CDR3 sequence reads: CASSPGQVWDTGELFF. The CDR3 region has the DNA TGTGCCAGTAGTCCGGGACAGGTTTGGGACACCGGGGAGCTGTTTTTT.

This chain links TRBV5-1 with TRBJ1-1; TRBD1 matches at 7 bases. The CDR3 is 15 residues long. Germline CDR1 SGHRS, CDR2 YFSETQ. V shed 4 bases, J shed 0 bases, and the junction held 6 bases outside the gene matches. This CDR3 reads CASSVLQGMNTEAFF. The CDR3, as DNA: TGCGCCAGCAGCGTGTTACAGGGGATGAACACTGAAGCTTTCTTT.

This rearrangement joins TRBV5-1 to TRBJ1-1; TRBD1 matches at 7 bases. Germline values: CDR1 SGHRS, CDR2 YFSETQ. CDR3 length: 14 residues. V gave up 3 bases and J gave up 1 base; unmatched junction bases: 3. Written as DNA, the CDR3 is TGCGCCAGCAGCTGGACAGGTCAGAACACTGAAGCTTTCTTT. Its translation is CASSWTGQNTEAFF.

The genes are TRBV27 and TRBJ1-2; TRBD1 matches at 8 bases. This CDR3 is built from 16 residues. Losses at the gene ends were 2 bases for V and 7 bases for J; bases not matched to a gene: 12. The germline V gene encodes CDR1 MNHEY and CDR2 SMNVEV (reference sequence). CDR3 sequence reads: CASSLQGAASGAGYTF. The CDR3 nucleotides read TGTGCCAGCAGTTTACAGGGGGCCGCTTCTGGAGCTGGCTACACCTTC.

The V and J genes are TRBV4-2 and TRBJ2-2, with TRBD1 matching over 8 bases. CDR1 and CDR2 (germline): LGHNA, YNFKEQ. J gave up 5 bases and V 4 bases, and 6 bases lay outside the gene matches. The CDR3 totals 15 residues. The CDR3 protein is CASSPTGEETGELFF. The CDR3 DNA reads TGTGCCAGCAGCCCGACAGGGGAAGAAACCGGGGAGCTGTTTTTT.

The chain joins TRBV2 to TRBJ2-7; 7 bases map to TRBD2. V was pared by 6 bases and J by 3 bases, with 11 bases of the junction left unmatched. Germline CDR1 reads SNHLY; CDR2 reads FYNNEI. This CDR3 is built from 15 residues. CDR3 in DNA: TGTGCCAGCAGCACGGGGACTACTACCATCTACGAGCAGTACGTC. Translation gives CASSTGTTTIYEQYV.

V gene TRBV18 combines with J gene TRBJ2-5; a possible D gene is TRBD2 (6 bases). This CDR3 is built from 15 residues. The V end lost 6 bases, the J end lost 5 bases, and 19 bases lay between the germline ends. The V gene's germline CDR1 is KGHSH and CDR2 LQKENI. CDR3 sequence reads: CASSREGRFEETQYF. The CDR3 DNA follows: TGTGCCAGCTCGCGCGAAGGGAGGTTTGAGGAGACCCAGTACTTC.

This chain joins TRBV7-8 and TRBJ2-3; 9 nucleotides agree with TRBD2. The CDR3 spans 15 residues. Per the germline V gene, CDR1 is SGHVS and CDR2 is FQNEAQ. V trimming: 4 bases; J trimming: 7 bases; junction bases outside the gene matches: 9. CDR3 nucleotide sequence: TGTGCCAGCAGCTCCATGCGGGGGGGCGGGTATACGCAGTATTTT. Its protein product is CASSSMRGGGYTQYF. Supplemented by reference TRBV7-8 and TRBJ2-3, the full variable domain reads GAGVSQSPRYKVAKRGQDVALRCDPISGHVSLFWYQQALGQGPEFLTYFQNEAQLDKSGLPSDRFFAERPEGSVSTLKIQRTQQEDSAVYLCASSSMRGGGYTQYFGPGTRLTVL.

The chain employs TRBV24-1 and TRBJ2-5, with D unclear. The CDR3 extends over 12 amino acids. Looked up from germline, CDR1 is KGHDR and CDR2 is SFDVKD. The V and J ends lost 2 bases and 7 bases respectively, with 7 bases between them. CDR3 bases: TGTGCCACCAGTGATTCTTTTCGGACCCAGTACTTC. Amino acid sequence: CATSDSFRTQYF.

The rearrangement uses TRBV11-2 and TRBJ1-5, with a tentative D call TRBD1 (6 bases). The CDR3 is 13 amino acids. V was pared by 4 bases and J by 5 bases, with 9 bases between. Germline CDR1 is SGHAT and CDR2 is FQNNGV. CDR3 region: CASSSDRDQPQHF. For the CDR3, the DNA is TGTGCCAGCAGCTCGGACAGAGATCAGCCCCAGCATTTT.